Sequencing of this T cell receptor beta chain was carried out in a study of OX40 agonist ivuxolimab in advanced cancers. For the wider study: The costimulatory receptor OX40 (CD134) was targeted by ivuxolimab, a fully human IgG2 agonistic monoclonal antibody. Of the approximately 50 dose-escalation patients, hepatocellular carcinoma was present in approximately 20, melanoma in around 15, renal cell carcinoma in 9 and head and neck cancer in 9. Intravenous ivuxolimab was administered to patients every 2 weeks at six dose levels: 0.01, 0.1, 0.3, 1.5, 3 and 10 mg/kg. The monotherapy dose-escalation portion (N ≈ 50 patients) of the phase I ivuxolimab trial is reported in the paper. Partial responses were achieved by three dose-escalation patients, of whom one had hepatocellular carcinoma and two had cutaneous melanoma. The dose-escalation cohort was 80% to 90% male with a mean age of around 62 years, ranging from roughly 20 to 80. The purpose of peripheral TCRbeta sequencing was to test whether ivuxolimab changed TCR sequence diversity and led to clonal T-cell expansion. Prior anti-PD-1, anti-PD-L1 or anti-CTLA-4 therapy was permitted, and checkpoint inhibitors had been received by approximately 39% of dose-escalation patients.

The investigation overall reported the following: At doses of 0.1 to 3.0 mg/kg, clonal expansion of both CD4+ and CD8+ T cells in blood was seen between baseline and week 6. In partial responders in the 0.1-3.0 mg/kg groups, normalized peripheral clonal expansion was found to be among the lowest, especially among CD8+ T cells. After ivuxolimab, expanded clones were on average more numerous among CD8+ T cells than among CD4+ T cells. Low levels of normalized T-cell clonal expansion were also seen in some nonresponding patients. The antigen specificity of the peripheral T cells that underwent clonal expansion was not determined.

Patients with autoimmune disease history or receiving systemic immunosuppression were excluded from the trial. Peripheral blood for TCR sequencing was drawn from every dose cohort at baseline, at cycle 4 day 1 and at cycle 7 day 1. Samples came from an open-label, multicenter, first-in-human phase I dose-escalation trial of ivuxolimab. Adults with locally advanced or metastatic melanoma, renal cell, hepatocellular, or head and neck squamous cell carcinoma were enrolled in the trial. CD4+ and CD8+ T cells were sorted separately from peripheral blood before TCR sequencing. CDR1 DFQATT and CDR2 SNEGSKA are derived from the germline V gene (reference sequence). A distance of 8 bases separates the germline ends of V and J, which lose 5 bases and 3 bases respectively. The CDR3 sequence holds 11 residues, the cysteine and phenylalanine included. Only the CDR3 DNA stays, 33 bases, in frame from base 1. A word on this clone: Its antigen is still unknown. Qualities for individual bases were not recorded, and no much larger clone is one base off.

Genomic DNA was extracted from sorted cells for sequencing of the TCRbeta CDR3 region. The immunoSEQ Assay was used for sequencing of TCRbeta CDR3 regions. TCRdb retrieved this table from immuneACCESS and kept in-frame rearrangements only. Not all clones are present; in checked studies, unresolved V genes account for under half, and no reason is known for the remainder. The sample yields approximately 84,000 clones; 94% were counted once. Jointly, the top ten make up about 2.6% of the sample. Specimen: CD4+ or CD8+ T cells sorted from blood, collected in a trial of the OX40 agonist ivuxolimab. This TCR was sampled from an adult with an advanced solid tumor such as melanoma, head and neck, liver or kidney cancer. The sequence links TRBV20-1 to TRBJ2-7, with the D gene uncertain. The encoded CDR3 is CSAPFRYEQYF. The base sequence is TGCAGTGCTCCGTTTCGCTACGAGCAGTACTTC.